This is a list of T cell receptor beta chains from one sample in a study of beta chain features in type 1 diabetes. This table comes from immunoSEQ multiplex PCR, and its TCRdb copy is limited to in-frame clones, with some not included. The data contain some 220,000 clones, 11% of them singletons. Specimen: central memory CD4+ T cells from blood. Every receptor here comes from a man in his late teens or twenties in good health. The CDR3 runs from the conserved cysteine through the conserved F or W.

TRBV7-2	TRBJ2-7	CASSRRAVDYEQYF
TRBV30	TRBJ1-5	CAWSFDRNQPQHF
TRBV5-1	TRBJ2-7	CASGWQGQGNDEQYF
TRBV11-2	TRBJ2-1	CASRDSNSYNEQFF
TRBV19	TRBJ2-7	CATRDTGSFSYEQYF
TRBV30	TRBJ1-1	CAWSSGLHDGAFF
TRBV28	TRBJ1-5	CASSRTVNQPQHF
TRBV28	TRBJ2-5	CASSYLAGVRQETQYF
TRBV14	TRBJ1-1	CASSRRGENTEAFF
TRBV25-1	TRBJ2-5	CASSDYQETQYF
TRBV19	TRBJ2-1	CASSKLVASFSEQFF
TRBV6-1	NA	CASSDPREWSSYEQYF
TRBV6-5	TRBJ1-4	CATKRGTDEKLFF
TRBV27	TRBJ2-7	CASRPLREQYF
TRBV18	TRBJ2-4	CASSPGQGDGAKNIQYF
TRBV19	TRBJ2-1	CASRGQHSYNEQFF
TRBV5-1	TRBJ2-1	CASSQDFYNEQFF
TRBV27	TRBJ2-2	CASSLSPPAGVHSNTGELFF
TRBV25-1	TRBJ1-1	CASSPDTGGGTEAFF
TRBV6-5	TRBJ2-3	CASSPPTRSDTQYF
TRBV14	TRBJ2-7	CASSRPGVYEQYF
TRBV11-2	TRBJ2-1	CASSLAAWRNEQFF
TRBV7-9	TRBJ1-1	CATGGRMNTEAFF
TRBV29-1	TRBJ2-7	CSVDGTGAVNEQYF
TRBV29-1	TRBJ2-1	CSASGTRNEQFF
TRBV30	TRBJ2-5	CAWLRGSQETQYF
TRBV30	TRBJ2-7	CAWSSDRAREQYF
TRBV7-8	TRBJ2-3	CASSPAALAGHTQYF
TRBV7-2	TRBJ2-7	CASSLGGVSYEQYF
TRBV2	TRBJ2-3	CASSGRVEQYF
TRBV7-2	TRBJ2-3	CASSFGLATDTQYF
TRBV7-2	TRBJ1-1	CASSQIRTGTEAFF
TRBV30	TRBJ2-3	CAWSTQTGGFRGTQYF
TRBV7-2	TRBJ2-7	CASSKLAGGGYEQYF
TRBV7-2	TRBJ2-2	CASSQDYTGELFF
TRBV7-2	TRBJ1-1	CASSLVANTEAFF
TRBV28	TRBJ1-5	CASRPTGDYQPQHF
TRBV18	TRBJ2-7	CASSPAGTGGKYEQYF
TRBV29-1	TRBJ2-7	CSVDGTGAEQYF
TRBV5-1	TRBJ2-5	CASSLHPGVETQYF
TRBV10-3	TRBJ2-7	CAISPGTAYEQYF
TRBV5-6	TRBJ2-1	CASSLGQFF
TRBV4-2	TRBJ1-5	CASSQDAEGSNQPQHF
TRBV7-2	TRBJ2-7	CASSLYASGRAYEQYF
TRBV6-5	TRBJ2-7	CASSYSTSYEQYF
TRBV18	TRBJ1-1	CASSPTGNTEAFF
TRBV7-6	TRBJ2-5	CASSQLAGSEKTQYF